This T cell receptor (beta chain) was identified in a study of T cells after posttransplantation cyclophosphamide. The study's findings and limits: Tissue-infiltrating T cells from skin or gut overlapped little with blood T cells. After PTCy, TRB diversity resembled that of CNI/methotrexate controls.

The method was immunoSEQ multiplex PCR; TCRdb's version includes in-frame clones alone and lacks a portion of them. Observed in the sample are just under 8,000 clones, none of them singletons. J gave up 0 bases and V 5 bases, and 2 bases lay outside the gene matches. The CDR3 runs to 15 residues. CDR1 is SGHTA, CDR2 FQGTGA, per germline. Cyclophosphamide on days +3 and +4 followed busulfan-fludarabine conditioning and a marrow graft. This clone was picked up many times. Its antigen is unidentified. This chain uses TRBV7-3 with TRBJ2-3; 10 bases match TRBD1. The sequenced sample was PBMCs, obtained after an allogeneic stem cell transplant with post-transplant cyclophosphamide. The sequence derives from a male patient between 25 and 39 years old who received an allogeneic stem cell transplant from an unrelated donor, was CMV-positive, and had acute and chronic GVHD. The T cells may partly be graft donor cells. This chain's CDR3 is CASSAGQGSTDTQYF. DNA for the CDR3: TGTGCCAGCAGCGCGGGACAGGGGAGCACAGATACGCAGTATTTT.